This entry lists 5 T cell receptor beta chains sequenced from one sample in a study of Tregs in tolerant kidney transplant recipients (dated by TCRdb to the late 2010s). The library was produced with the immunoSEQ multiplex PCR assay. TCRdb took this table from immuneACCESS and kept in-frame rearrangements with V and J called. Such tables lack part of the clones; where checked against another copy, unresolved V genes explain under half of the gap, and the rest is unexplained. This sample comprises hundreds of thousands of clones, around 82% of them detected only once. The ten largest account for about 0.68% of the sample. The sequencing input was CD4+ T cells from blood. These receptors originate from a human donor in good health.

A word on this clone: The identical CDR3 is also encoded by other nucleotide sequences in the sample. The chain combines TRBV5-1 with TRBJ1-5; D gene unclear. CDR1 and CDR2 from the germline V gene are SGHRS and YFSETQ. Trimming removed 5 bases from V and 2 bases from J, with 11 bases in between. CDR3 length: 14 residues. The DNA for the CDR3 is TGCGCCAGCAGTCCCCGCGGGGGCAATCAGCCCCAGCATTTT. This gives the protein CASSPRGGNQPQHF.

V usage is TRBV7-9 and J usage is TRBJ2-5; D gene uncertain. The CDR3 spans 14 residues. Per the germline V gene, CDR1 is SEHNR and CDR2 is FQNEAQ (reference sequence). The V end was cut by 0 bases, the J end by 2 bases, with 7 bases between. The CDR3 region has the DNA TGTGCCAGCAGCTTAGCTCCCAATCAAGAGACCCAGTACTTC. Its protein is CASSLAPNQETQYF. The full variable domain, in which reference TRBV7-9 and TRBJ2-5 provide the parts outside the CDR3, is DTGVSQNPRHKITKRGQNVTFRCDPISEHNRLYWYRQTLGQGPEFLTYFQNEAQLEKSRLLSDRFSAERPKGSFSTLEIQRTEQGDSAMYLCASSLAPNQETQYFGPGTRLLVL.

Points on this clone: Within the sample, other DNA sequences also encode this same CDR3. This chain links TRBV7-6 with TRBJ1-5; D might be TRBD1 (6 bases). This CDR3 has 15 amino acids. Looked up from germline, CDR1 is SGHVS and CDR2 is FNYEAQ. The V and J ends lost 5 bases and 7 bases respectively, with 18 bases between them. This chain's CDR3 is CASSTQTGAGQPQHF. The CDR3 nucleotides read TGTGCCAGCAGCACCCAGACGGGGGCAGGACAGCCCCAGCATTTT.

The chain recombines TRBV5-6 with TRBJ2-1; D uncertain. V dropped 4 bases and J dropped 5 bases, with 4 bases sitting between them. The length of the CDR3 is 11 residues. Germline V gene lookup returns CDR1 SGHDT and CDR2 YYEEEE. The CDR3 DNA is TGTGCCAGCAGCCAACACAATGAGCAGTTCTTC. Its protein is CASSQHNEQFF.

The rearrangement uses TRBV4-2 and TRBJ2-7; 10 bases align to TRBD1. The CDR3 consists of 14 residues. The trim removed 3 bases at V and 6 bases at J, leaving 5 bases unmatched. CDR1 LGHNA and CDR2 YNFKEQ come from the germline V gene. For the CDR3, the DNA is TGTGCCAGCAGCCAGCGGGGACAGGGGTTCGAGCAGTACTTC. It yields the protein CASSQRGQGFEQYF.